A single sample is the source of the 27 T cell receptor beta chains below, sequenced in a study of blood T cell repertoires in COVID-19 (dated by TCRdb to the early 2020s). Receptor amplification or capture employed the immunoSEQ multiplex PCR assay. Entries here come from immuneACCESS through TCRdb and include only in-frame sequences with V and J called. Some clones fail to appear in such tables; in the studies checked, an unresolved V gene covers under half of the shortfall, and the cause of the remainder is unknown. This sample holds under 300,000 clones; 86% were observed only once. The ten largest clones take up about 12% of the sample. The specimen sequenced was peripheral blood. These receptors came from an elderly man with acute or convalescent COVID-19.

This chain uses TRBV27 with TRBJ2-5; 8 bases align to TRBD2. Losses at the gene ends were 2 bases for V and 4 bases for J; bases not matched to a gene: 12. CDR1 and CDR2 (germline): MNHEY, SMNVEV (reference sequence). The CDR3 consists of 17 residues. The CDR3 DNA reads TGTGCCAGCAGTTTACAGCGGGAGCTACCAGGTAGAGAGACCCAGTACTTC. Residues: CASSLQRELPGRETQYF.

The table lists this clone with a count of one. CDR3 protein: CASSTSPSGILYEQYF. The CDR3 nucleotides read TGTGCCAGTAGCACCTCGCCCTCAGGGATACTCTACGAGCAGTACTTC. The genes are TRBV19 and TRBJ2-7, with D possibly TRBD1 on 5 matching bases. With 6 bases removed from V and 3 bases from J, the gap between germline ends came to 21 bases. The CDR3 totals 16 residues. CDR1 and CDR2 (germline): LNHDA, SQIVND (reference sequence).

This clone was seen a few times. V gene TRBV3-1 (or the pseudogene TRBV3-2) combines with J gene TRBJ2-2; 7 bases fit TRBD1. Germline CDR1 LGHDT, CDR2 YNNKEL (reference sequence). V shed 5 bases and J 7 bases; nucleotides not matched to a gene: 1. This CDR3 region has 12 residues. Here the CDR3 reads CASSYRGGELFF. CDR3 bases: TGTGCCAGCAGCTACAGGGGCGGGGAGCTGTTTTTT.

The chain couples TRBV10-3 to TRBJ1-5; 7 positions agree with TRBD1. With 5 bases clipped from V and 4 bases from J, the junction kept 5 bases outside the gene matches. CDR3 length: 14 amino acids. Germline V gene data show CDR1 as ENHRY and CDR2 as SYGVKD. CDR3 DNA sequence: TGTGCCATCAGTTTTGACAGGGCAAATCAGCCCCAGCATTTT. It yields the protein CAISFDRANQPQHF.

V is TRBV18 and J is TRBJ1-5; the D gene is possibly TRBD1 (6 bases). Germline V lookup: CDR1 KGHSH, CDR2 LQKENI. The CDR3 has 15 residues. V dropped 3 bases and J dropped 3 bases, with 12 bases sitting between them. For the CDR3, the DNA is TGTGCCAGCTCACCCTACGGACAGATCAATCAGCCCCAGCATTTT. It yields the protein CASSPYGQINQPQHF.

The J gene is TRBJ1-5, the V gene TRBV6-5, with a tentative D call TRBD1 (5 bases). The CDR3 sequence is 13 residues long. Between the trimmed V and J ends, which lost 5 bases and 4 bases, there was a span of 9 bases. Germline loops: CDR1 MNHEY, CDR2 SVGAGI. CDR3 DNA: TGTGCCAGCAGTCGGGGGTTTAATCAGCCCCAGCATTTT. Translated: CASSRGFNQPQHF.

The chain's CDR3 is CASSPTGTSGAYNEQFF. The CDR3 bases are TGTGCCAGCAGCCCTACTGGGACTAGCGGGGCCTACAATGAGCAGTTCTTC. V usage is TRBV28 and J usage is TRBJ2-1, with 13 bases aligning to TRBD2. CDR1 and CDR2 (germline): MDHEN, SYDVKM. This CDR3 region has 17 residues. V was clipped by 6 bases and J by 2 bases; unmatched bases: 7. The whole variable domain, remainder taken from reference TRBV28 and TRBJ2-1, is DVKVTQSSRYLVKRTGEKVFLECVQDMDHENMFWYRQDPGLGLRLIYFSYDVKMKEKGDIPEGYSVSREKKERFSLILESASTNQTSMYLCASSPTGTSGAYNEQFFGPGTRLTVL.

This clone was counted a single time. The genes are TRBV28 and TRBJ1-2; the match to TRBD1 covers 12 bases. CDR3 size: 13 residues. Germline V gives CDR1 MDHEN, CDR2 SYDVKM. The ends lost 2 bases at V and 14 bases at J; junction bases unmatched: 6. This CDR3 reads CASSLRRDRGRTF. In nucleotides, the CDR3 is TGTGCCAGCAGTTTAAGGAGGGACAGGGGGCGGACCTTC.

The chain joins TRBV28 to TRBJ1-6; perhaps TRBD1 as D (5 bases). From germline, CDR1 is MDHEN and CDR2 SYDVKM. The CDR3 has 15 residues. Trimming shortened V by 4 bases and J by 5 bases, and 12 bases separated the two germline ends. DNA for the CDR3: TGTGCCAGCAGTTCCCAGGGTTCCAATAATTCACCCCTCCACTTT. This sequence encodes CASSSQGSNNSPLHF.

The chain has TRBV4-3 and TRBJ1-6; D perhaps matches TRBD1 (6 bases). The CDR3 consists of 15 residues. The germline CDR1 and CDR2 sequences are LGHNA and YSLEER. The V end was cut by 1 base, the J end by 6 bases, with 10 bases between. CDR3 in amino acids: CASSQGTVGNSPLHF. The CDR3 nucleotides are TGCGCCAGCAGCCAAGGGACAGTAGGTAATTCACCCCTCCACTTT.

The chain couples TRBV2 to TRBJ2-2; 14 bases are shared with TRBD2. In germline, CDR1 is SNHLY, CDR2 FYNNEI. The CDR3 sequence is 15 residues long. V was clipped by 6 bases and J by 4 bases; unmatched bases: 1. Written as DNA, the CDR3 is TGTGCCAGCAGGACTAGCGGGGGGGGCACCGGGGAGCTGTTTTTT. It specifies CASRTSGGGTGELFF.

This clone was found once. The V call is TRBV5-1, the J call TRBJ2-5; no firm D call. The V gene's germline CDR1 is SGHRS and CDR2 YFSETQ. V gave up 9 bases and J gave up 3 bases, with 18 bases separating them. The CDR3 has 14 amino acids. The CDR3 coding sequence is TGCGCCACCCAATCGACGGGTGGCGAAGAGACCCAGTACTTC. Amino acids: CATQSTGGEETQYF. Full variable domain (rest looked up from reference TRBV5-1 and TRBJ2-5): KAGVTQTPRYLIKTRGQQVTLSCSPISGHRSVSWYQQTPGQGLQFLFEYFSETQRNKGNFPGRFSGRQFSNSRSEMNVSTLELGDSALYLCATQSTGGEETQYFGPGTRLLVL.

The gene calls are TRBV2 and TRBJ1-4, with a tentative D call TRBD1 (5 bases). In germline, CDR1 is SNHLY, CDR2 FYNNEI. Deletions cut 5 bases from V and 8 bases from J, with 12 bases between. The CDR3 runs 13 residues. This CDR3 reads CASSRSDTEKLFF. The CDR3 bases are TGTGCCAGCAGTCGATCGGACACCGAAAAACTGTTTTTT.

The J gene is TRBJ1-3, the V gene TRBV5-1; D might be TRBD1 (6 bases). V lost 0 bases and J 5 bases, leaving 18 bases between the germline ends. The germline V gene encodes CDR1 SGHRS and CDR2 YFSETQ. This CDR3 is built from 17 residues. CDR3 region: CASSLERTDGYRNTIYF. As DNA, the CDR3 is TGCGCCAGCAGCTTGGAAAGGACAGACGGGTATCGAAACACCATATATTTT. Based on the CDR3 plus reference TRBV5-1 and TRBJ1-3, the full variable domain is KAGVTQTPRYLIKTRGQQVTLSCSPISGHRSVSWYQQTPGQGLQFLFEYFSETQRNKGNFPGRFSGRQFSNSRSEMNVSTLELGDSALYLCASSLERTDGYRNTIYFGEGSWLTVV.

The gene calls are TRBV6-5 and TRBJ1-5; possible D gene TRBD1, 6 bases. Trimming took off 4 bases at V and 6 bases at J, with 13 bases between the two ends. Germline V gives CDR1 MNHEY, CDR2 SVGAGI. This CDR3 is 14 amino acids long. CDR3 sequence (DNA): TGTGCCAGCAGTTCCCAGACAGGCGGTCAGCCCCAGCATTTT. It translates to CASSSQTGGQPQHF.

This clone was observed once. The chain employs TRBV2 and TRBJ1-5, with D perhaps TRBD1 (5 bases). V lost 3 bases and J lost 0, with 12 bases in between. The CDR3 is made up of 16 amino acids. CDR1 and CDR2 from the germline V gene are SNHLY and FYNNEI. CDR3 loop: CASSEFRRGSNQPQHF. CDR3 nucleotide sequence: TGTGCCAGCAGTGAGTTTAGGAGGGGTAGCAATCAGCCCCAGCATTTT.

The V and J genes are TRBV29-1 and TRBJ1-4; 8 nucleotides match TRBD1. From germline, CDR1 is SQVTM and CDR2 ANQGSEA. CDR3 size: 14 residues. Trimming took 5 bases from V and 1 from J; bases not matched to a gene: 3. This CDR3 is CSVTGGETNEKLFF. The CDR3 DNA follows: TGCAGCGTTACAGGGGGTGAAACTAATGAAAAACTGTTTTTT.

The CDR3 reads CASSSILLAGDNEQFF. The CDR3 DNA is TGTGCCAGCAGCTCAATCCTCCTAGCGGGGGACAATGAGCAGTTCTTC. This sequence joins TRBV7-9 and TRBJ2-1; 10 nucleotides agree with TRBD2. Trimming removed 4 bases from V and 5 bases from J; junction bases left unmatched: 8. Germline CDR1 SEHNR, CDR2 FQNEAQ (reference sequence). There are 16 residues in the CDR3.

This chain joins TRBV7-2 and TRBJ2-7, with 9 bases matching TRBD1. Germline lookup yields CDR1 SGHTA and CDR2 FQGNSA. V gave up 4 bases and J gave up 2 bases; unmatched junction bases: 3. The CDR3 is made up of 14 amino acids. The CDR3 DNA follows: TGTGCCAGCAGCTCCAGGACAGGGGCCTACGAGCAGTACTTC. Its protein product is CASSSRTGAYEQYF.

This chain links TRBV6-1 with TRBJ1-5, with a tentative D call TRBD1 (5 bases). V was pared by 0 bases and J by 10 bases, with 19 bases between. The CDR3 sequence is 16 residues long. Germline-derived CDR1 and CDR2 are MNHNS and SASEGT. The CDR3 protein is CASSEAVSAGPQPQHF. The CDR3 DNA reads as TGTGCCAGCAGTGAAGCCGTCTCGGCAGGGCCCCAACCCCAGCATTTT.

This sequence joins TRBV19 and TRBJ2-1; a weak D match, TRBD1 (5 bases). The CDR3 consists of 15 residues. V lost 4 bases, J lost 8 bases, and 18 bases lay in between. Germline CDR1 and CDR2: LNHDA and SQIVND (reference sequence). For the CDR3, the DNA is TGTGCCAGTAGTAGAGTCCTAGGGGCAGGTTATGAGCAGTTCTTC. Encoded protein: CASSRVLGAGYEQFF.

The rearrangement joins TRBV7-2 to TRBJ2-1; 16 bases line up with TRBD2. The CDR3 sequence is 16 residues long. Germline values: CDR1 SGHTA, CDR2 FQGNSA. Germline trimming cut 1 base from V and 9 bases from J; bases unmatched to any gene: 3. Here the CDR3 reads CASSLEGLAGGIEQFF. The CDR3 region has the DNA TGTGCCAGCAGCTTAGAGGGACTAGCGGGAGGGATTGAGCAGTTCTTC.

The rearrangement joins TRBV7-2 to TRBJ2-3, with a possible D match to TRBD2 (5 bases). Trimming cost V 5 bases and J 5 bases, with 8 bases left between them. This CDR3 is built from 12 residues. CDR1 SGHTA and CDR2 FQGNSA come from the germline V gene. The CDR3 is CASSPGLDTQYF. The CDR3 coding sequence is TGTGCCAGCAGCCCAGGACTAGATACGCAGTATTTT.

The chain has TRBV9 and TRBJ2-1; 7 bases agree with TRBD1. The CDR3 runs 18 residues. CDR1 SGDLS and CDR2 YYNGEE come from the germline V gene. V trimming: 4 bases; J trimming: 6 bases; junction bases outside the gene matches: 19. The CDR3 DNA follows: TGTGCCAGCAGCCCGCGACAGGGCCTATCCGATGGGGGCAATGAGCAGTTCTTC. The encoded protein is CASSPRQGLSDGGNEQFF.

A word on this clone: Different DNA sequences within this sample yield the same CDR3. V and J are TRBV19 and TRBJ1-5; the D is unclear. From germline, CDR1 is LNHDA and CDR2 SQIVND (reference sequence). The CDR3 is 15 amino acids. V lost 2 bases to trimming and J lost 1 base, with 9 bases between them. CDR3 nucleotide sequence: TGTGCCAGTAGTATAAGCGGAGGCAGCAATCAGCCCCAGCATTTT. Translation: CASSISGGSNQPQHF. The full variable domain, with the rest looked up from reference TRBV19 and TRBJ1-5, is DGGITQSPKYLFRKEGQNVTLSCEQNLNHDAMYWYRQDPGQGLRLIYYSQIVNDFQKGDIAEGYSVSREKKESFPLTVTSAQKNPTAFYLCASSISGGSNQPQHFGDGTRLSIL.

This clone appeared once. The CDR3 DNA is TGTGCCAGCAGTCTACAGGGGGCGCGCTCTGAGACCCAGTACTTC. Translating it yields CASSLQGARSETQYF. The chain combines TRBV27 with TRBJ2-5, with 9 positions matching TRBD1. This CDR3 contains 15 residues. With 5 bases clipped from V and 5 bases from J, the junction kept 9 bases outside the gene matches. Germline loops: CDR1 MNHEY, CDR2 SMNVEV (reference sequence).

This chain links TRBV4-1 with TRBJ2-3; TRBD2 matches 8 bases. Germline CDR1 and CDR2: MGHRA and YSYEKL. V trimming: 0 bases; J trimming: 4 bases; junction bases outside the gene matches: 12. This CDR3 contains 18 residues. The CDR3: CASSQDPSGGGRADTQYF. CDR3 DNA: TGCGCCAGCAGCCAAGATCCCTCGGGGGGGGGACGGGCAGATACGCAGTATTTT.